This T cell receptor (beta chain) was recorded in a study of human T cells and chemical hapten exposure. This CDR3 comprises 19 residues. J was trimmed by 0 bases and V by 2 bases; bases with no gene match: 11. Germline CDR1 is MDHEN and CDR2 is SYDVKM. This clonotype was seen more than once but under ten times. TCRdb passed the RACE reads through MiXCR, listing each CDR3 protein once. The data hold about 120,000 distinct CDR3 sequences, with about an eighth observed a single time. The time point is: patch test 1, 2 weeks after DPC sensitization. Treatment: therapeutic diphenylcyclopropenone sensitization with weekly scalp DPC.

This rearrangement joins TRBV28 to TRBJ2-3; 10 bases line up with TRBD2. The sequencing used whole blood, collected in connection with sensitization to the hapten diphenylcyclopropenone (DPC). The receptor comes from a woman aged 45 to 65 with alopecia areata. Some clones in this sample may be carry-over from other donors' samples. CDR3 bases: TGTGCCAGCAGTTTAAGTTCTAGCGGGGGACTAATTAGCACAGATACGCAGTATTTT. It translates to CASSLSSSGGLISTDTQYF.